These 21 T cell receptor beta chains share one sample of origin, sequenced in a study of T cell responses to AZD1222 COVID-19 vaccine. The data were produced by immunoSEQ multiplex PCR, yet TCRdb's version contains in-frame clones alone and is incomplete. The data show approximately 140,000 clones, 80% to 90% seen once. Sequencing was performed on peripheral blood, taken on day 0 of AZD1222 vaccination. Receptors were obtained from an adult in good health.

The rearrangement joins TRBV4-2 to TRBJ1-1, with TRBD1 identical over 9 bases. CDR3 length equals 15 residues. J was trimmed by 1 base and V by 3 bases; bases with no gene match: 3. Germline V CDR1 and CDR2: LGHNA, YNFKEQ. CDR3 sequence (DNA): TGTGCCAGCAGCCACCTGACAGGGGGGAACACTGAAGCTTTCTTT. Its translation is CASSHLTGGNTEAFF.

The CDR3 nucleotides read TGTGCCAGCAGTGGAGCTGAAGGGTACACCTTC. Translated, it gives CASSGAEGYTF. The chain is built from TRBV2 and TRBJ1-2; D gene ambiguous. Trimming cost V 4 bases and J 11 bases, with 11 bases left between them. Germline V gene lookup returns CDR1 SNHLY and CDR2 FYNNEI. CDR3 length: 11 residues. Full variable domain (remainder filled in from reference TRBV2 and TRBJ1-2): EPEVTQTPSHQVTQMGQEVILRCVPISNHLYFYWYRQILGQKVEFLVSFYNNEISEKSEIFDDQFSVERPDGSNFTLKIRSTKLEDSAMYFCASSGAEGYTFGSGTRLTVV.

Only one count was recorded for this clone. V is TRBV4-1 and J is TRBJ1-1, with D uncertain. Trimming left V 6 bases short and J 1 base short, with 12 bases between. CDR3 length equals 14 residues. CDR1 and CDR2 from the germline V gene are MGHRA and YSYEKL. CDR3 nucleotides: TGCGCCAGCAGGGAAAGAACACCGAACACTGAAGCTTTCTTT. It translates to CASRERTPNTEAFF.

The gene calls are TRBV5-6 and TRBJ2-7; D possibly corresponds to TRBD1 (6 bases). V was pared by 3 bases and J by 0 bases, with 13 bases between. The CDR3 runs to 15 residues. Germline V gene data show CDR1 as SGHDT and CDR2 as YYEEEE. Here the CDR3 DNA reads TGTGCCAGCAGCTGGGGACATTCTAGCTCCTACGAGCAGTACTTC. Translated, it gives CASSWGHSSSYEQYF.

The chain uses TRBV7-3 and TRBJ2-7, with 8 bases that match TRBD2. The V gene end was trimmed by 10 bases and the J gene end by 3 bases; junction bases not matched to a gene: 14. This CDR3 region has 15 residues. Germline assignment: CDR1 SGHTA and CDR2 FQGTGA. As DNA, the CDR3 is TGTGCCACTGGAGAGGCGGGAGGCGGAAACTACGAGCAGTACTTC. Its translation: CATGEAGGGNYEQYF.

This chain uses TRBV27 with TRBJ1-1; a possible D gene is TRBD1 (6 bases). The CDR3 spans 13 residues. Germline V gene data show CDR1 as MNHEY and CDR2 as SMNVEV (reference sequence). Trimming took off 5 bases at V and 6 bases at J, with 13 bases between the two ends. In nucleotides, the CDR3 is TGTGCCAGCAGTCCCGAGGGGGTCTCTGAAGCTTTCTTT. Protein sequence: CASSPEGVSEAFF.

The chain has TRBV5-1 and TRBJ2-5; D perhaps matches TRBD2 (5 bases). The ends were cut back, 4 bases at V and 4 bases at J, with 14 bases in the middle. CDR1 is SGHRS and CDR2 is YFSETQ in the germline V gene. This CDR3 has 14 amino acids. Here the CDR3 reads CASSPTGFGETQYF. The CDR3 DNA reads as TGCGCCAGCAGCCCCACGGGGTTCGGAGAGACCCAGTACTTC.

This chain links TRBV6-2 or TRBV6-3 with TRBJ2-2, with 8 nucleotides matching TRBD1. V shed 4 bases and J 5 bases; nucleotides not matched to a gene: 6. The CDR3 consists of 15 residues. Germline V gene data show CDR1 as MNHEY and CDR2 as SVGEGT. CDR3 protein: CASSWDNRGTGELFF. Written as DNA, the CDR3 is TGTGCCAGCAGTTGGGATAACAGGGGGACCGGGGAGCTGTTTTTT.

This sequence joins TRBV3-1 (or the pseudogene TRBV3-2) and TRBJ1-2; D not certain. There are 15 residues in the CDR3. Trimming left V 0 bases short and J 8 bases short, with 16 bases between. The germline V gene has CDR1 LGHDT and CDR2 YNNKEL (reference sequence). CDR3 nucleotide sequence: TGTGCCAGCAGCCAAGATCTAGCTCCGGGGAGAGGCTACACCTTC. This sequence encodes CASSQDLAPGRGYTF.

The chain combines TRBV10-3 with TRBJ2-1, with 8 bases that match TRBD1. Looked up from germline, CDR1 is ENHRY and CDR2 is SYGVKD. V lost 5 bases and J lost 4; bases outside the gene matches: 7. CDR3 size: 15 residues. The CDR3 DNA is TGTGCCATCAGTCGACAGGGGATCCCGTACAATGAGCAGTTCTTC. Residues: CAISRQGIPYNEQFF.

The chain employs TRBV7-9 and TRBJ1-1; the D is unclear. This CDR3 contains 14 residues. The germline gives CDR1 SEHNR, CDR2 FQNEAQ (reference sequence). V was clipped by 2 bases and J by 1 base, with 8 bases between them. CDR3 sequence reads: CASSLRPGNTEAFF. CDR3 nucleotides: TGTGCCAGCAGCTTACGTCCAGGGAACACTGAAGCTTTCTTT.

This chain connects TRBV7-8 to TRBJ1-5, with 7 bases aligning to TRBD1. V gave up 5 bases and J gave up 5 bases; unmatched junction bases: 3. The CDR3 is 13 residues long. Germline lookup yields CDR1 SGHVS and CDR2 FQNEAQ. In DNA form, the CDR3 reads TGTGCCAGCAGCCAGGGGGGTGATCAGCCCCAGCATTTT. This codes for CASSQGGDQPQHF. Variable domain in full (rest from reference TRBV7-8 and TRBJ1-5): GAGVSQSPRYKVAKRGQDVALRCDPISGHVSLFWYQQALGQGPEFLTYFQNEAQLDKSGLPSDRFFAERPEGSVSTLKIQRTQQEDSAVYLCASSQGGDQPQHFGDGTRLSIL.

The rearrangement uses TRBV2 and TRBJ2-5; the D gene is possibly TRBD2 (5 bases). The CDR3 sequence is 12 residues long. Germline V gene data show CDR1 as SNHLY and CDR2 as FYNNEI. V was cut by 4 bases and J by 7 bases, with 10 bases left in between. Written as DNA, the CDR3 is TGTGCCAGCAGTGGCGAGGGTCGGACCCAGTACTTC. It encodes CASSGEGRTQYF.

The rearrangement links TRBV28 to TRBJ1-4; D is undetermined. Germline V lookup: CDR1 MDHEN, CDR2 SYDVKM. The CDR3 spans 15 residues. Deletions cut 5 bases from V and 6 bases from J, with 16 bases between. CDR3 sequence reads: CASSPRLRADEKLFF. DNA of the CDR3: TGTGCCAGCAGTCCCCGGCTCCGAGCGGATGAAAAACTGTTTTTT.

The chain combines TRBV7-2 with TRBJ2-1; 7 bases map to TRBD1. The germline CDR1 and CDR2 sequences are SGHTA and FQGNSA. The V and J ends lost 5 bases and 2 bases, in that order; junction bases with no gene match: 3. The CDR3 spans 14 residues. The CDR3 nucleotides read TGTGCCAGCAGCCGGGACAGAACCTACAATGAGCAGTTCTTC. Translation: CASSRDRTYNEQFF.

The gene calls are TRBV30 and TRBJ2-7, with D perhaps TRBD1 or TRBD2 (5 bases each). Germline V lookup: CDR1 GTSNPN, CDR2 SVGIG (reference sequence). V was cut by 2 bases and J by 9 bases, with 17 bases left in between. This CDR3 contains 13 residues. The CDR3, as DNA: TGTGCCTGGAGTTCGAGTGGGGGTCCCACGCAGTACTTC. It yields the protein CAWSSSGGPTQYF.

This rearrangement joins TRBV28 to TRBJ2-1, with D hard to call. The CDR3 has 16 amino acids. V was shortened by 2 bases and J by 2 bases, with 13 bases between the two germline ends. Germline V gene sequence: CDR1 MDHEN, CDR2 SYDVKM. This CDR3 is CASSLPRPLTYNEQFF. In DNA, the CDR3 is TGTGCCAGCAGTTTACCTCGTCCTCTAACCTACAATGAGCAGTTCTTC.

The CDR3 spells CASSSGLGSYNEQFF. The CDR3 bases are TGTGCCAGCAGTTCGGGATTAGGCTCCTACAATGAGCAGTTCTTC. This chain joins TRBV6-5 and TRBJ2-1, with D possibly matching TRBD2 (5 bases). The CDR3 runs 15 residues. Between the trimmed V and J ends, which lost 4 bases and 0 bases, there was a span of 10 bases. Germline V gene lookup returns CDR1 MNHEY and CDR2 SVGAGI.

V usage is TRBV2 and J usage is TRBJ1-3; tentatively, D is TRBD1 (5 bases). This CDR3 contains 18 residues. Looked up from germline, CDR1 is SNHLY and CDR2 is FYNNEI. Trimming took off 0 bases at V and 0 bases at J, with 15 bases between the two ends. The CDR3 is CASSEAPLGHLSGNTIYF. CDR3 DNA sequence: TGTGCCAGCAGTGAAGCGCCCCTCGGACACCTCTCTGGAAACACCATATATTTT.

The rearrangement joins TRBV5-1 to TRBJ1-1; TRBD1 matches 12 bases. From germline, CDR1 is SGHRS and CDR2 YFSETQ. The V segment lost 4 bases and the J segment 8 bases; nucleotides outside the gene matches: 3. This CDR3 region has 13 residues. Here the CDR3 DNA reads TGCGCCAGCAGCCGGGACAGGGGGCCCGAAGCTTTCTTT. Its translation: CASSRDRGPEAFF.

V usage is TRBV9 and J usage is TRBJ2-5, with TRBD2 as a possible D gene (5 bases). CDR1 and CDR2 from the germline V gene are SGDLS and YYNGEE. This CDR3 region has 12 residues. The CDR3 region has the DNA TGTGCGAGCGGATCGGGACAAGAGACCCAGTACTTC. It specifies CASGSGQETQYF.